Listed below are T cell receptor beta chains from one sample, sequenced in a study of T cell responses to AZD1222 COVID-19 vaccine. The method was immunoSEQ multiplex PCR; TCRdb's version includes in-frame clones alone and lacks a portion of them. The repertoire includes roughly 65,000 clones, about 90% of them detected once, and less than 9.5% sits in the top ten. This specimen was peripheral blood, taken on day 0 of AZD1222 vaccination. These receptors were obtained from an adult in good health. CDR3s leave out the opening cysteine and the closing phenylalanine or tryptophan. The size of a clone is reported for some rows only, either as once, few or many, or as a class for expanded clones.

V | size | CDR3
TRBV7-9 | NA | ASSLGSGLGYEQY
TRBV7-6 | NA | ASSSALASNEQF
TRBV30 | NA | AWGSQGGMGTGELF
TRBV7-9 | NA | ASSYISSGEF
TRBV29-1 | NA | SVRQGNTEAF
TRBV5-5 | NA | ASSLWGGYGYT
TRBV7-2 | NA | ASSFRIGTDTQY
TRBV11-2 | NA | ASSRLGTSGSQTQY
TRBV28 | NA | ASSGGSYNEQF
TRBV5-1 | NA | ASSFAGANEKLF
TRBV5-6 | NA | ASSLVSSAYQETQY
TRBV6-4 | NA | ASSDSKREFAGELF
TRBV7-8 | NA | ASSRPQSQGQF
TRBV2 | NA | ASSPSADTQY
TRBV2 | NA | ASSELRTSGPTSTDTQY
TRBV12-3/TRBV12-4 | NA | ASSDRGNTEAF
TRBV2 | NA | ASSDQTSDSEQF
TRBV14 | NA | ASSQDFRDRDIQY
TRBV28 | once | ASGQGTGTYEQY
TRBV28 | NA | ASSPSHSGSTNSLADEQF
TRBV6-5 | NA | ASSYTGWYGYT
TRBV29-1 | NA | SGNRGGDTGELF
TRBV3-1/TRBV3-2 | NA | ASSQALRLGLAGNIQY
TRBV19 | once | ASKTGGHTEAF
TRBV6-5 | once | ASSIDRLNTEAF
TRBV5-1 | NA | ASSLVPAATISGNTIY
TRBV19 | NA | ASSSIRVNTEAF
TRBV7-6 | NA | ASSLVAGGPYTGELF
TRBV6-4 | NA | ASSEWSSTDTQY
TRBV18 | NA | ASSPLPRGANEKLF
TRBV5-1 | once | ASSFLWGEQY
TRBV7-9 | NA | ASSLIESGGKTF
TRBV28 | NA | ASRRDRGSYGYT
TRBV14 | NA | ASSQQPNEKLF
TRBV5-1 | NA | ASSSGQTSGIYEQY
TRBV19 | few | ASSIPAYNEKLF
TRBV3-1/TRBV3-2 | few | ASSLRPINSPLH
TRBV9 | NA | ASSIRTADTQY
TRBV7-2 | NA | ASSSGQELTYEQY
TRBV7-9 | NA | ASSHDSKNIQY
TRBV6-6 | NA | ASSSPIDRGYGYT
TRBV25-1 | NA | ASSEFEQGGPTDTQY
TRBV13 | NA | ASSFRGRGEKLF
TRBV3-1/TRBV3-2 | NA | ASSQVNEKLF
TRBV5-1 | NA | ASTGQPQH
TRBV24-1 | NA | ATSDRDREGMNTEAF